These 23 T cell receptor beta chains came from one sample sequenced in a study of cytomegalovirus exposure and HLA in healthy donors. PCR employed 60 Vbeta and 13 Jbeta primers. Profiled with immunoSEQ multiplex PCR; TCRdb holds only in-frame clones, not every one. Of 180,000 or so clones listed, roughly 80% are singletons. The sample comprised PBMCs. All receptors come from a man aged 40-49 years in good health and CMV-seronegative.

The chain joins TRBV4-3 to TRBJ2-7; 10 bases are a match to TRBD2. CDR1 is LGHNA and CDR2 is YSLEER in the germline V gene. V gave up 0 bases and J gave up 1 base; unmatched junction bases: 6. The CDR3 totals 17 residues. The CDR3 sequence: CASSQESSGGLSYEQYF. The CDR3 DNA sequence: TGCGCCAGCAGCCAAGAATCTAGCGGGGGCCTTTCCTACGAGCAGTACTTC.

The chain employs TRBV7-2 and TRBJ2-7, with 9 bases lining up with TRBD2. Germline lookup yields CDR1 SGHTA and CDR2 FQGNSA. V dropped 5 bases and J dropped 2; count of bases not matched to a gene: 10. CDR3 length: 16 residues. CDR3 coding DNA: TGTGCCAGCAGCCTTAGGAGGGGGACTAGCCCCTACGAGCAGTACTTC. As protein: CASSLRRGTSPYEQYF.

There are a few counts of this clone. The chain joins TRBV7-8 to TRBJ1-4; TRBD1 might be the D (5 bases). The CDR3 sequence is 16 residues long. Trimming took off 0 bases at V and 7 bases at J, with 15 bases between the two ends. Per germline, CDR1 SGHVS and CDR2 FQNEAQ. CDR3: CASSLAPRQGGEKLFF. The CDR3 DNA reads TGTGCCAGCAGCTTAGCGCCTAGGCAGGGTGGTGAAAAACTGTTTTTT.

This chain uses TRBV7-3 with TRBJ2-3; no clear D gene. Trimming removed 0 bases from V and 1 base from J, with 8 bases in between. Germline V gene lookup returns CDR1 SGHTA and CDR2 FQGTGA. The CDR3 has 15 residues. CDR3 protein: CASSLTALRTDTQYF. Written as DNA, the CDR3 is TGTGCCAGCAGCTTAACCGCACTGCGCACAGATACGCAGTATTTT.

DNA of the CDR3: TGTGCCAGCAGTGATCTAGCGCCCTCCTACGAGCAGTACTTC. Protein sequence: CASSDLAPSYEQYF. The rearrangement joins TRBV6-1 to TRBJ2-7; TRBD2 might be the D (6 bases). CDR1 and CDR2 (germline): MNHNS, SASEGT. The CDR3 loop spans 14 amino acids. V dropped 3 bases and J dropped 0 bases, with 9 bases sitting between them.

The V and J genes are TRBV29-1 and TRBJ2-1, with a weak D call TRBD1 (6 bases). The CDR3 contains 15 residues. The V end lost 5 bases, the J end lost 0 bases, and 14 bases lay between the germline ends. The germline V gene has CDR1 SQVTM and CDR2 ANQGSEA. CDR3 amino acids: CSVQGGGFSYNEQFF. The CDR3, as DNA: TGCAGCGTTCAGGGTGGGGGCTTCTCCTACAATGAGCAGTTCTTC.

The genes are TRBV7-8 and TRBJ1-2; 7 positions match TRBD1. The CDR3 runs to 14 residues. V shed 5 bases and J 2 bases; nucleotides not matched to a gene: 5. Germline CDR1 is SGHVS and CDR2 is FQNEAQ. CDR3 residues: CASSRQTGNYGYTF. In DNA form, the CDR3 reads TGTGCCAGCAGCCGCCAGACAGGGAACTATGGCTACACCTTC.

This clone was seen more than once but under ten times. The rearrangement joins TRBV11-2 to TRBJ2-2; TRBD1 matches at 11 bases. The CDR3 has 15 residues. Germline loops: CDR1 SGHAT, CDR2 FQNNGV. J was trimmed by 6 bases and V by 5 bases; bases with no gene match: 5. In nucleotides, the CDR3 is TGTGCCAGCAGCCCCTGGACAGGGGGCCCCGGGGAGCTGTTTTTT. Translation gives CASSPWTGGPGELFF.

The V call is TRBV28, the J call TRBJ2-3, with 10 bases identical to TRBD2. J was trimmed by 5 bases and V by 4 bases; bases with no gene match: 9. Germline CDR1 and CDR2: MDHEN and SYDVKM. The CDR3 totals 16 residues. CDR3 residues: CASSSKRGGLIDTQYF. In DNA form, the CDR3 reads TGTGCCAGCAGTTCGAAGCGGGGGGGCCTTATAGATACGCAGTATTTT.

The rearrangement joins TRBV7-2 to TRBJ2-7, with TRBD2 identical over 11 bases. The CDR3 loop spans 16 amino acids. With V trimmed by 4 bases and J by 3 bases, 8 bases remained unmatched. Germline assignment: CDR1 SGHTA and CDR2 FQGNSA. CDR3 bases: TGTGCCAGCAGCTCCTCCCGACTAGCGGGAAACTACGAGCAGTACTTC. It yields the protein CASSSSRLAGNYEQYF.

The chain couples TRBV25-1 to TRBJ2-2, with D unclear. Between the trimmed V and J ends, which lost 6 bases and 5 bases, there was a span of 10 bases. From germline, CDR1 is MGHDK and CDR2 SYGVNS. The CDR3 runs to 13 residues. CDR3 region: CASSSLETGELFF. As DNA, the CDR3 is TGTGCCAGCAGCTCCCTGGAGACCGGGGAGCTGTTTTTT.

The gene calls are TRBV5-1 and TRBJ1-1; 7 bases align to TRBD1. This CDR3 has 14 residues. Germline CDR1 is SGHRS and CDR2 is YFSETQ. V lost 1 base and J lost 5; bases outside the gene matches: 5. CDR3 region: CASSLTGVETEAFF. Here the CDR3 DNA reads TGCGCCAGCAGCTTGACAGGGGTGGAAACTGAAGCTTTCTTT.

Only one count was recorded for this clone. V usage is TRBV5-4 and J usage is TRBJ1-2, with TRBD1 as a possible D gene (6 bases). From germline, CDR1 is SGHNT and CDR2 YYREEE (reference sequence). The CDR3 sequence is 15 residues long. Between the trimmed V and J ends, which lost 5 bases and 4 bases, there was a span of 18 bases. DNA of the CDR3: TGTGCCAGCAGAATTGGGGGGGGGCAGGGCTATGGCTACACCTTC. This encodes CASRIGGGQGYGYTF.

V and J are TRBV5-4 and TRBJ2-5; unclear D gene. With 2 bases removed from V and 4 bases from J, the gap between germline ends came to 12 bases. From germline, CDR1 is SGHNT and CDR2 YYREEE (reference sequence). This CDR3 is built from 14 residues. This CDR3 is CASSFTAGGETQYF. The CDR3, as DNA: TGTGCCAGCAGCTTCACTGCTGGTGGAGAGACCCAGTACTTC.

This chain uses TRBV7-2 with TRBJ2-5, with 10 positions matching TRBD1. The CDR3 sequence is 16 residues long. CDR1 SGHTA and CDR2 FQGNSA come from the germline V gene. The V segment lost 1 base and the J segment 1 base; nucleotides outside the gene matches: 3. CDR3 in amino acids: CASSLGRTGGQETQYF. CDR3 DNA: TGTGCCAGCAGCTTAGGGCGGACAGGGGGCCAAGAGACCCAGTACTTC.

The chain links TRBV29-1 to TRBJ2-5; D unclear. Looked up from germline, CDR1 is SQVTM and CDR2 is ANQGSEA. Deletions cut 6 bases from V and 4 bases from J, with 6 bases between. The length of the CDR3 is 10 residues. The DNA of the CDR3 is TGCAGCGTCGAACGAGAGACCCAGTACTTC. It translates to CSVERETQYF.

This chain connects TRBV11-3 to TRBJ2-7; weak D call: TRBD2 (7 bases). Germline V gene lookup returns CDR1 SGHNT and CDR2 YENEEA. This CDR3 comprises 13 residues. V was pared by 10 bases and J by 2 bases, with 15 bases between. The chain's CDR3 is CAISRGGAYEQYF. CDR3 sequence (DNA): TGTGCCATCTCTAGGGGGGGGGCCTACGAGCAGTACTTC.

This clone was counted only a few times. This sequence joins TRBV27 and TRBJ1-2, with a possible D match to TRBD1 (6 bases). This CDR3 contains 17 residues. Germline-derived CDR1 and CDR2 are MNHEY and SMNVEV (reference sequence). Trimming left V 3 bases short and J 5 bases short, with 22 bases between. The DNA of the CDR3 is TGTGCCAGCAGTTTGGGCAGGGGACTAGAGAGTTATTATGGCTACACCTTC. Protein sequence: CASSLGRGLESYYGYTF.

This sequence joins TRBV7-3 and TRBJ1-1; D uncertain. The CDR3 extends over 13 amino acids. Germline V gene sequence: CDR1 SGHTA, CDR2 FQGTGA. V gave up 3 bases and J gave up 6 bases, with 11 bases separating them. The chain's CDR3 is CASSLVEVSEAFF. CDR3 DNA sequence: TGTGCCAGCAGCTTGGTTGAGGTTTCTGAAGCTTTCTTT.

In regard to this clone: A read error may produce the germline difference seen at one junction end. The V gene is TRBV5-1, the J gene TRBJ1-1; D uncertain. The CDR3 loop spans 17 amino acids. In germline, CDR1 is SGHRS, CDR2 YFSETQ. The DNA of the CDR3 is TGCACCAGCTCTAAGCATCCGTCCGCGTCCATGAACACTGAAGCTTTCTTT. Its protein is CTSSKHPSASMNTEAFF.

This clone appeared a few times. The chain couples TRBV11-2 to TRBJ2-6; D is unclear. V dropped 5 bases and J dropped 0 bases, with 8 bases sitting between them. Looked up from germline, CDR1 is SGHAT and CDR2 is FQNNGV. The CDR3 sequence is 15 residues long. The CDR3 bases are TGTGCCAGCAGCACCCTTAGCTCTGGGGCCAACGTCCTGACTTTC. Protein: CASSTLSSGANVLTF. Drawing the rest from reference TRBV11-2 and TRBJ2-6, the complete variable domain is EAGVAQSPRYKIIEKRQSVAFWCNPISGHATLYWYQQILGQGPKLLIQFQNNGVVDDSQLPKDRFSAERLKGVDSTLKIQPAKLEDSAVYLCASSTLSSGANVLTFGAGSRLTVL.

As to this clone: This sample also contains other DNA sequences that code for the same CDR3. This chain uses TRBV6-1 with TRBJ2-7; possibly TRBD2 for D (5 bases). V was clipped by 7 bases and J by 4 bases, with 11 bases between them. Germline loops: CDR1 MNHNS, CDR2 SASEGT. CDR3 length: 12 amino acids. CDR3 protein: CASTPRGYEQYF. The CDR3 coding sequence is TGTGCCAGCACCCCACGGGGTTACGAGCAGTACTTC.

The chain links TRBV6-1 to TRBJ1-5; 8 bases align to TRBD1. The CDR3 is made up of 14 amino acids. V dropped 6 bases and J dropped 7; count of bases not matched to a gene: 8. Germline V lookup: CDR1 MNHNS, CDR2 SASEGT. The CDR3 protein is CASRDRVAHQPQHF. CDR3 bases: TGTGCCAGCAGGGACAGGGTAGCGCACCAGCCCCAGCATTTT.